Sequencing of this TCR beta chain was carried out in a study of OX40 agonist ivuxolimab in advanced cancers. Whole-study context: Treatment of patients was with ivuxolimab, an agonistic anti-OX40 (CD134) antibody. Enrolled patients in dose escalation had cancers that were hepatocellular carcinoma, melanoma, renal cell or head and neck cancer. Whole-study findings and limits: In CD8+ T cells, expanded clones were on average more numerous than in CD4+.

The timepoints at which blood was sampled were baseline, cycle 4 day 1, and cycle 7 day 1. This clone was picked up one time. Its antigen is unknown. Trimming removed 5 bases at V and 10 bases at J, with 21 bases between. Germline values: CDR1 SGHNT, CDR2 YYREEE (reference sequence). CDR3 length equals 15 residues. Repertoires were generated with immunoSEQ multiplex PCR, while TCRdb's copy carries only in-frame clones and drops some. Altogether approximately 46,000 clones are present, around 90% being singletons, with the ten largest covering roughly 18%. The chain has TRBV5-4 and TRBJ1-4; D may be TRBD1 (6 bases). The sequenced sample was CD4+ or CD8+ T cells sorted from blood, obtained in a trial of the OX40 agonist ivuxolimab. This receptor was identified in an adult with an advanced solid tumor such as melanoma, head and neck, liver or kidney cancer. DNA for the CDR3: TGTGCCAGCAGTCCAACCGGGACGGAGGGGGGAAAACTGTTTTTT. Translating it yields CASSPTGTEGGKLFF.